This T cell receptor (beta chain) appears in the sequencing data of a study of T cell repertoires in aging, cancer and after chemotherapy. Findings and caveats of the study: In each cancer cohort, median generation probability increased across chemotherapy, suggesting thymic output rebounded. Lymphoid organ infiltration in hematological cancer patients may impair thymic emigration or peripheral T cell expansion.

CDR1 and CDR2 from the germline V gene are LNHDA and SQIVND (reference sequence). Deletions cut 5 bases from V and 3 bases from J, with 5 bases between. The CDR3 is 12 amino acids. The template was genomic DNA from peripheral blood, not RNA. This clonotype is medium-sized within its sample. Its cognate antigen is unknown. Rearranged V-D-J TRB sequences were amplified with a mixed TRB-A/B primer pool. Via MiXCR, TCRdb re-called the multiplex PCR reads, giving one row per CDR3 protein. The sample includes around 9,300 distinct CDR3 sequences, 20% to 30% of them seen just once. The origin of this receptor is a human donor with a blood cancer. The donor label of this sample is uncertain. The sequencing input was blood. J is TRBJ1-5 and V is TRBV19; D is uncertain. The CDR3 spells CASSRSNQPQHF. CDR3 DNA: TGTGCCAGTAGTCGGTCCAATCAGCCCCAGCATTTT. The full variable domain, its missing parts supplied by reference TRBV19 and TRBJ1-5, is DGGITQSPKYLFRKEGQNVTLSCEQNLNHDAMYWYRQDPGQGLRLIYYSQIVNDFQKGDIAEGYSVSREKKESFPLTVTSAQKNPTAFYLCASSRSNQPQHFGDGTRLSIL.